This TCR beta chain was found in a study of T cell repertoires in cytomegalovirus infection. Study-wide background: Recently identified HLA-C-restricted CMV epitopes were among the peptides used. In public TCR beta signatures, there were indications of both CMV infection and matching HLA type. Study-wide points: CMV-specific TCR beta clonotypes restricted by HLA-C dominated the ex vivo response. Based on cumulative public TCR beta family frequency, carriers of CMV plus the relevant HLA were identified.

The germline V and J ends were trimmed by 8 bases and 8 bases, with 16 bases remaining between them. The CDR3 consists of 14 residues. TCRdb reprocessed the reads with MiXCR, giving one entry per CDR3 protein. The sample yields hundreds of thousands of distinct CDR3 sequences, about 44% seen once. Note on this clonotype: The antigen remains unidentified.

This chain connects TRBV23-1 to TRBJ1-6; D gene unclear. TRBV23-1 is an ORF, with its function uncertain. This sequence originates from a human donor in good health (CMV status not recorded). Some clones in this sample may be carry-over from other donors' samples. The sequencing used cultured PBMCs, collected from culture after CMV antigen stimulation. CDR3 coding DNA: TGCGCCAGCGCCCTTCGGTGGGGTGATTCACCCCTCCACTTT. It translates to CASALRWGDSPLHF.